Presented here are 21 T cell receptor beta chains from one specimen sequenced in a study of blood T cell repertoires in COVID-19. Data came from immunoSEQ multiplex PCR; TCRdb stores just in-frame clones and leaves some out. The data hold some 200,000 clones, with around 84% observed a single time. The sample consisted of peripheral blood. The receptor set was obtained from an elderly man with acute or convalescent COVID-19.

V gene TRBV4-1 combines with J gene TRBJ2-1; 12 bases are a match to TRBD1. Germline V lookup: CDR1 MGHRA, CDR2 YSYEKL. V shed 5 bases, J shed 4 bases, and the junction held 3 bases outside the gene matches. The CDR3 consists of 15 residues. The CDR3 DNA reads TGCGCCAGCAGCGTGGGACAGGGGGCTTACAATGAGCAGTTCTTC. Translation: CASSVGQGAYNEQFF.

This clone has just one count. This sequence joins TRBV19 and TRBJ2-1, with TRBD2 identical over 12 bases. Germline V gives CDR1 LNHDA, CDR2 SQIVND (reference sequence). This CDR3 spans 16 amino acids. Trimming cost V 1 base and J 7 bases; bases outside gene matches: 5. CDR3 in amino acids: CASSIGRTSGKNEQFF. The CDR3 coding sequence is TGTGCCAGTAGTATAGGTCGGACTAGCGGGAAAAATGAGCAGTTCTTC.

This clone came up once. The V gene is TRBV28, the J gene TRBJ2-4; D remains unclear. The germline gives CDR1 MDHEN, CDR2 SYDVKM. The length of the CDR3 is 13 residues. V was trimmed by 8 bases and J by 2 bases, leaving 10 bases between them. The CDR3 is CASGWLSKNIQYF. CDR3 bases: TGTGCCAGCGGTTGGCTCTCCAAAAACATTCAGTACTTC.

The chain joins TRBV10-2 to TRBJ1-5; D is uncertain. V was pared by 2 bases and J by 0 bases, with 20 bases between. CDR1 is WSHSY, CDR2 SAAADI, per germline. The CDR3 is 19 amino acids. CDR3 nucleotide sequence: TGCGCCAGCAGTGAGCCGATAAACGGCAGGTACCATAGCAATCAGCCCCAGCATTTT. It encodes CASSEPINGRYHSNQPQHF.

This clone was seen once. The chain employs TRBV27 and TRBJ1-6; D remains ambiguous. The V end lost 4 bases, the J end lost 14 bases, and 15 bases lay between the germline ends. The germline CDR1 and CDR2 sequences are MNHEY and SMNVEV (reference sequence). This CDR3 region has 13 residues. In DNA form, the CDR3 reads TGTGCCAGCAGTTCAAGCGGGTCGGCAGCCCTCCACTTT. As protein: CASSSSGSAALHF.

The CDR3 spells CASSPGPYEQYV. For the CDR3, the DNA is TGTGCCAGCAGTCCAGGGCCCTACGAGCAGTACGTC. The rearrangement joins TRBV6-5 to TRBJ2-7; a possible D gene is TRBD1 (5 bases). With 5 bases removed from V and 2 bases from J, the gap between germline ends came to 7 bases. The CDR3 loop spans 12 amino acids. CDR1 is MNHEY and CDR2 is SVGAGI in the germline V gene.

DNA for the CDR3: TGTGCCTGGAGCTCCCGGACAGGGGTTTCTTTCTTT. Translation gives CAWSSRTGVSFF. V gene TRBV30 combines with J gene TRBJ1-1; 9 nucleotides line up with TRBD1. The length of the CDR3 is 12 residues. V lost 3 bases, J lost 12 bases, and 8 bases stayed unmatched. From germline, CDR1 is GTSNPN and CDR2 SVGIG (reference sequence).

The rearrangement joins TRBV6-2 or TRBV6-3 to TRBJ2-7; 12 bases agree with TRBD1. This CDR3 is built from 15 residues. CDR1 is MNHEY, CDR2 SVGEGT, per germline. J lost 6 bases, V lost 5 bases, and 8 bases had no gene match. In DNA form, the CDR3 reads TGTGCCAGCAGTAAACCGGGACAGGGGGCTGTCGAGCAGTACTTC. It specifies CASSKPGQGAVEQYF.

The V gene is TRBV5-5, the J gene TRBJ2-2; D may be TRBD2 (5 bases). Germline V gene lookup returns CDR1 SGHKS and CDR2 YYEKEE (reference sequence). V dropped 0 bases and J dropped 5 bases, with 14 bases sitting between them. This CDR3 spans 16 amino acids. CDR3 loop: CASSLVAGPVTGELFF. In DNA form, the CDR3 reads TGTGCCAGCAGCTTGGTGGCGGGCCCCGTGACCGGGGAGCTGTTTTTT.

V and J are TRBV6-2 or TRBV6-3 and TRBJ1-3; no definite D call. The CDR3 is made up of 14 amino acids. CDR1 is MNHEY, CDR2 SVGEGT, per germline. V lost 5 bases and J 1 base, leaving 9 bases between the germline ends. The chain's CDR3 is CASSMTTSGNTIYF. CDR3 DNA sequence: TGTGCCAGCAGTATGACAACTTCTGGAAACACCATATATTTT.

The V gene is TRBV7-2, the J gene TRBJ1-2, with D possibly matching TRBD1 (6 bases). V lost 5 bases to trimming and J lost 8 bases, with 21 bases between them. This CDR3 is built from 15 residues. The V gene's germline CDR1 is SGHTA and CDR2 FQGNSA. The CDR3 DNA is TGTGCCAGCAGCATCCGGGACACTCCTAGGCGGGGCTACACCTTC. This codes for CASSIRDTPRRGYTF.

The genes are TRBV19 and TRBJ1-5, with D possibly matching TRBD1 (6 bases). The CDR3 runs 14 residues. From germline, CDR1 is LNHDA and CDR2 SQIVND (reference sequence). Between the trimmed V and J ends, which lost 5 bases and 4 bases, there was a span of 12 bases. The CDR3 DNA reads TGTGCCAGTAGTTACAGGGAGAGGAATCAGCCCCAGCATTTT. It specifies CASSYRERNQPQHF.

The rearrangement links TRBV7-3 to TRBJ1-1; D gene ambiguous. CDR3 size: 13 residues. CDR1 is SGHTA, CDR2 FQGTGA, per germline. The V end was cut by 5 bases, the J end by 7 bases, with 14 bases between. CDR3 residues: CASSTYGNGEAFF. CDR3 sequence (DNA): TGTGCCAGCAGCACCTACGGGAACGGTGAAGCTTTCTTT.

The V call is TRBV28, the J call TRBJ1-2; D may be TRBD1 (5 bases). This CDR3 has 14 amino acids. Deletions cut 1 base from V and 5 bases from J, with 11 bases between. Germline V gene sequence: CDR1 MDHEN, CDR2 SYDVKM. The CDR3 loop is CASSLLAGWYGYTF. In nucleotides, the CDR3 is TGTGCCAGCAGTTTATTGGCAGGGTGGTATGGCTACACCTTC.

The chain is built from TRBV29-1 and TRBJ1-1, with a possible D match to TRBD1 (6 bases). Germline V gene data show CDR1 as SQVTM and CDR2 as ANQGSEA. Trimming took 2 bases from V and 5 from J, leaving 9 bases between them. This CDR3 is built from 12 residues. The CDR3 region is CSVENQGTEAFF. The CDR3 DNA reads TGCAGCGTTGAAAACCAGGGGACTGAAGCTTTCTTT. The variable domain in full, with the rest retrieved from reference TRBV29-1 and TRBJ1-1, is SAVISQKPSRDICQRGTSLTIQCQVDSQVTMMFWYRQQPGQSLTLIATANQGSEATYESGFVIDKFPISRPNLTFSTLTVSNMSPEDSSIYLCSVENQGTEAFFGQGTRLTVV.

The CDR3 region is CASSYSRAGGPEAFF. The CDR3 region has the DNA TGTGCCAGCAGTTACTCGAGAGCGGGGGGCCCTGAAGCTTTCTTT. The chain has TRBV6-5 and TRBJ1-1; D is perhaps TRBD1 (6 bases). Germline V gene sequence: CDR1 MNHEY, CDR2 SVGAGI. The CDR3 loop spans 15 amino acids. Deletions cut 0 bases from V and 6 bases from J, with 14 bases between.

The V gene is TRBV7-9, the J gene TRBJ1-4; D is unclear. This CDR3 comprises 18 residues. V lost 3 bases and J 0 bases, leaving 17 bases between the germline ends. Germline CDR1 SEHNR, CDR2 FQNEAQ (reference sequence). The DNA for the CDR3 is TGTGCCAGCAGCTTTTTACAGCCGAGACCCCCAACTAATGAAAAACTGTTTTTT. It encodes CASSFLQPRPPTNEKLFF. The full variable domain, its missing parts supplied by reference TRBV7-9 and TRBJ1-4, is DTGVSQNPRHKITKRGQNVTFRCDPISEHNRLYWYRQTLGQGPEFLTYFQNEAQLEKSRLLSDRFSAERPKGSFSTLEIQRTEQGDSAMYLCASSFLQPRPPTNEKLFFGSGTQLSVL.

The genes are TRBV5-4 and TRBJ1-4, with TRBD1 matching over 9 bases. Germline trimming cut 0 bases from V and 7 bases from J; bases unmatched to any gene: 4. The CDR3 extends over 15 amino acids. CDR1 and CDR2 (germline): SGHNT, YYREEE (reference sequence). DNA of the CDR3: TGTGCCAGCAGCTTGGAAACAGGGGGCGCTGAAAAACTGTTTTTT. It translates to CASSLETGGAEKLFF. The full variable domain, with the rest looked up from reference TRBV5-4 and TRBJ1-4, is ETGVTQSPTHLIKTRGQQVTLRCSSQSGHNTVSWYQQALGQGPQFIFQYYREEENGRGNFPPRFSGLQFPNYSSELNVNALELDDSALYLCASSLETGGAEKLFFGSGTQLSVL.

CDR3 nucleotide sequence: TGCGCCAGCAGCACGGGACAAAATTCACCCCTCCACTTT. As protein: CASSTGQNSPLHF. The chain is built from TRBV5-1 and TRBJ1-6; D may be TRBD1 (6 bases). The V gene lost 4 bases and the J gene lost 7 bases, with 9 bases spanning the gap. Germline CDR1 SGHRS, CDR2 YFSETQ. This CDR3 contains 13 residues.

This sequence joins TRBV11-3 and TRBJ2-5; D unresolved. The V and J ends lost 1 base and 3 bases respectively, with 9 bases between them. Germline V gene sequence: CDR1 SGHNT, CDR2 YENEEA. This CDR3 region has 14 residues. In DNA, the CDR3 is TGTGCCAGCAGCTTAGCTTTACAAGAAGAGACCCAGTACTTC. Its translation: CASSLALQEETQYF.

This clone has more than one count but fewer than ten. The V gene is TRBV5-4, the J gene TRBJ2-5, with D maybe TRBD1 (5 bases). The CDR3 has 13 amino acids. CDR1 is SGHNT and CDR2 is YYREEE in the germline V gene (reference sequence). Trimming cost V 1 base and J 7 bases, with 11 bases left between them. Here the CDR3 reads CASSLQGLVTQYF. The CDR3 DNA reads TGTGCCAGCAGCTTGCAGGGATTAGTGACCCAGTACTTC. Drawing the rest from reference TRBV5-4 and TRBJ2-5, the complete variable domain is ETGVTQSPTHLIKTRGQQVTLRCSSQSGHNTVSWYQQALGQGPQFIFQYYREEENGRGNFPPRFSGLQFPNYSSELNVNALELDDSALYLCASSLQGLVTQYFGPGTRLLVL.